This TCR beta chain is drawn from a study of shared clonotypes between healthy human individuals. The assay was immunoSEQ multiplex PCR, and TCRdb's table has in-frame clones only and misses some. The sample lists over a million clones, around 98.5% occurring once. A remark on this clone: Different DNA sequences within this sample yield the same CDR3.

This CDR3 contains 14 residues. V lost 3 bases and J lost 0, with 9 bases in between. CDR1 is LNHDA, CDR2 SQIVND, per germline (reference sequence). The sample comprised naive CD4+ T cells sorted from blood. The subset was: CD45RA+ positively selected. The chain joins TRBV19 to TRBJ2-7, with D unresolved. The TCR originated in a man between 25 and 39 years old in good health. This CDR3 reads CASSITGSSYEQYF. CDR3 DNA: TGTGCCAGTAGTATCACCGGGTCCTCCTACGAGCAGTACTTC.